Shown below are 13 T cell receptor beta chains from a single sample sequenced in a study of shared clonotypes between healthy human individuals. Assay: immunoSEQ multiplex PCR; the TCRdb copy retains only in-frame clones and omits some. In the table there are some 470,000 clones, over 60% of which are singletons. The sequenced material came from PBMCs. The receptors derive from a woman aged 35 to 49 in good health. Some clones in this sample may be carry-over from other donors' samples.

This sequence joins TRBV29-1 and TRBJ1-5; D uncertain. Trimming removed 6 bases from V and 0 bases from J, with 15 bases in between. This CDR3 has 15 amino acids. Germline CDR1 reads SQVTM; CDR2 reads ANQGSEA. This CDR3 is CSVVTDGYSNQPQHF. For the CDR3, the DNA is TGCAGCGTCGTAACCGACGGCTATAGCAATCAGCCCCAGCATTTT. Based on the CDR3 plus reference TRBV29-1 and TRBJ1-5, the full variable domain is SAVISQKPSRDICQRGTSLTIQCQVDSQVTMMFWYRQQPGQSLTLIATANQGSEATYESGFVIDKFPISRPNLTFSTLTVSNMSPEDSSIYLCSVVTDGYSNQPQHFGDGTRLSIL.

This clone showed up just a few times. The genes are TRBV6-1 and TRBJ1-2, with 11 bases fitting TRBD1. CDR1 MNHNS and CDR2 SASEGT come from the germline V gene. The CDR3 is 14 residues long. V shed 5 bases, J shed 8 bases, and the junction held 7 bases outside the gene matches. CDR3 protein: CASSPGQGAWGYTF. The DNA of the CDR3 is TGTGCCAGCAGTCCTGGACAGGGGGCATGGGGCTACACCTTC.

This clone occurred a few times. The chain links TRBV14 to TRBJ2-1; the D gene is possibly TRBD2 (5 bases). Germline lookup yields CDR1 SGHDN and CDR2 FVKESK. Trimming removed 4 bases from V and 1 base from J, with 17 bases in between. This CDR3 has 17 residues. The CDR3 sequence is CASSLPRSGKSYNEQFF. CDR3 in DNA: TGTGCCAGCAGCCTCCCCCGGTCGGGGAAGTCCTACAATGAGCAGTTCTTC.

The J gene is TRBJ2-5, the V gene TRBV5-1, with D perhaps matching TRBD2 (5 bases). From germline, CDR1 is SGHRS and CDR2 YFSETQ. V was trimmed by 0 bases and J by 4 bases, leaving 13 bases between them. CDR3 length equals 15 residues. Here the CDR3 reads CASSLGAGHGETQYF. CDR3 in DNA: TGCGCCAGCAGCTTGGGGGCGGGCCACGGAGAGACCCAGTACTTC.

This chain links TRBV28 with TRBJ2-1; 11 bases are shared with TRBD2. The CDR3 contains 13 residues. V lost 8 bases, J lost 7 bases, and 4 bases stayed unmatched. Per germline, CDR1 MDHEN and CDR2 SYDVKM. DNA of the CDR3: TGTGCCAGCCTGACTAGCGGGAAGAATGAGCAGTTCTTC. Amino acids: CASLTSGKNEQFF.

The rearrangement uses TRBV6-1 and TRBJ1-2, with 8 positions matching TRBD1. J gave up 4 bases and V 6 bases, and 7 bases lay outside the gene matches. The CDR3 loop spans 14 amino acids. The germline CDR1 and CDR2 sequences are MNHNS and SASEGT. The chain's CDR3 is CASRYHGQGYGYTF. CDR3 bases: TGTGCCAGCAGATACCACGGACAGGGCTATGGCTACACCTTC.

This rearrangement joins TRBV29-1 to TRBJ2-5; D remains ambiguous. This CDR3 is built from 12 residues. The germline V gene has CDR1 SQVTM and CDR2 ANQGSEA. V lost 4 bases, J lost 4 bases, and 10 bases lay in between. The CDR3 DNA reads TGCAGCGTTGTCCCCTTAGGAGAGACCCAGTACTTC. It yields the protein CSVVPLGETQYF.

The chain combines TRBV10-1 with TRBJ2-1; 7 bases are shared with TRBD2. CDR3 length equals 13 residues. V lost 8 bases to trimming and J lost 8 bases; unmatched junction nucleotides: 9. Germline CDR1 and CDR2: WNHNN and SYGVQD (reference sequence). The CDR3: CASSTGGKDEQFF. The CDR3 region has the DNA TGCGCCAGCTCAACGGGAGGTAAGGATGAGCAGTTCTTC.

The rearrangement links TRBV20-1 to TRBJ2-3; unclear D gene. CDR1 is DFQATT, CDR2 SNEGSKA, per germline (reference sequence). Trimming removed 6 bases at V and 6 bases at J, with 7 bases between. The CDR3 loop spans 10 amino acids. DNA for the CDR3: TGCAGTGCCCCCCTCGATACGCAGTATTTT. This encodes CSAPLDTQYF.

This chain links TRBV29-1 with TRBJ2-3, with 12 bases identical to TRBD2. V lost 6 bases to trimming and J lost 2 bases; unmatched junction nucleotides: 12. CDR3 length equals 17 residues. The germline V gene encodes CDR1 SQVTM and CDR2 ANQGSEA. CDR3 sequence reads: CSVQGRLAGVHTDTQYF. The CDR3 DNA reads as TGCAGCGTCCAGGGGCGACTAGCGGGAGTGCACACAGATACGCAGTATTTT.

The chain is built from TRBV18 and TRBJ2-2; TRBD2 matches 9 bases. Germline CDR1 and CDR2: KGHSH and LQKENI. The CDR3 runs to 15 residues. V gave up 3 bases and J gave up 5 bases; unmatched junction bases: 4. CDR3 coding DNA: TGTGCCAGCTCACCTGCTAGCGGGATAACCGGGGAGCTGTTTTTT. It yields the protein CASSPASGITGELFF.

The gene calls are TRBV7-2 and TRBJ1-1; D is undetermined. Trimming took 3 bases from V and 1 from J, leaving 9 bases between them. The CDR3 has 14 residues. Germline V lookup: CDR1 SGHTA, CDR2 FQGNSA. The CDR3 protein is CASSLQGGNTEAFF. The CDR3 bases are TGTGCCAGCAGCTTGCAAGGCGGGAACACTGAAGCTTTCTTT.

A single count supports this clone. The genes are TRBV30 and TRBJ2-5; TRBD2 is a possible D gene (7 bases). The CDR3 extends over 13 amino acids. Germline CDR1 GTSNPN, CDR2 SVGIG (reference sequence). Trimming stripped 0 bases from V and 4 bases from J, with 9 bases between. The CDR3 nucleotides are TGTGCCTGGAGTGTAGGGGGGGGAGAGACCCAGTACTTC. Its translation is CAWSVGGGETQYF.